The 27 T cell receptor beta chains reported below all come from one sample, sequenced in a study of shared clonotypes between healthy human individuals. Naive CD8 cells, CD45RO-negative and positively selected for CCR7, excluded terminally differentiated effector memory CD45RA+ cells. The method was immunoSEQ multiplex PCR; TCRdb's version includes in-frame clones alone and lacks a portion of them. The sample includes nearly 2 million clones, approximately 94% seen only once; the top ten take roughly 1%. Input material: naive CD8+ T cells sorted from blood. The receptor source for this set is a man between 18 and 29 years old in good health.

The V call is TRBV5-6, the J call TRBJ1-4; D is unresolved. The CDR3 sequence is 13 residues long. The germline gives CDR1 SGHDT, CDR2 YYEEEE. Trimming pared 3 bases from V and 8 bases from J, leaving 11 bases between. CDR3 residues: CASSSDIGEKLFF. CDR3 sequence (DNA): TGTGCCAGCAGCTCCGACATCGGGGAAAAACTGTTTTTT.

This clone occurred once. The rearrangement links TRBV5-6 to TRBJ2-4, with D maybe TRBD2 (5 bases). The CDR3 is 13 amino acids. V was trimmed by 4 bases and J by 7 bases, leaving 12 bases between them. Germline loops: CDR1 SGHDT, CDR2 YYEEEE. As DNA, the CDR3 is TGTGCCAGCAGCCCTCCGACGGGGAACATTCAGTACTTC. Translating it yields CASSPPTGNIQYF. The full variable domain, in which reference TRBV5-6 and TRBJ2-4 provide the parts outside the CDR3, is DAGVTQSPTHLIKTRGQQVTLRCSPKSGHDTVSWYQQALGQGPQFIFQYYEEEERQRGNFPDRFSGHQFPNYSSELNVNALLLGDSALYLCASSPPTGNIQYFGAGTRLSVL.

Comments on this clone: A junction end diverges from the germline sequence, so it may reflect a read error. This chain joins TRBV7-9 and TRBJ2-5; 7 nucleotides match TRBD2. Germline CDR1 is SEHNR and CDR2 is FQNEAQ (reference sequence). The CDR3 contains 15 residues. For the CDR3, the DNA is TGTGCCAGCAGCCAACTGAGCGGGAACCAAGGGACCCAGTACTTC. It translates to CASSQLSGNQGTQYF.

In regard to this clone: Other nucleotide sequences in the sample specify the same CDR3. The DNA of the CDR3 is TGTGCCAGCAGCTTGGCAGAGAACACTGAAGCTTTCTTT. Amino acids: CASSLAENTEAFF. V gene TRBV5-6 combines with J gene TRBJ1-1; D remains ambiguous. The CDR3 has 13 residues. V lost 0 bases to trimming and J lost 1 base, with 4 bases between them. Germline values: CDR1 SGHDT, CDR2 YYEEEE.

The J gene is TRBJ2-7, the V gene TRBV4-1; 10 bases align to TRBD2. Losses at the gene ends were 1 base for V and 1 base for J; bases not matched to a gene: 4. CDR1 is MGHRA, CDR2 YSYEKL, per germline. The CDR3 totals 16 residues. In DNA, the CDR3 is TGCGCCAGCAGCCAAGCTAGGACTAGCGGTTCCTACGAGCAGTACTTC. Translation: CASSQARTSGSYEQYF.

The chain has TRBV4-2 and TRBJ2-1; D is undetermined. Trimming cost V 0 bases and J 3 bases, with 15 bases left between them. Per germline, CDR1 LGHNA and CDR2 YNFKEQ. This CDR3 contains 17 residues. The CDR3 nucleotides read TGTGCCAGCAGCCAAGAATCCCGACTTTCCTTCTACAATGAGCAGTTCTTC. Translating gives CASSQESRLSFYNEQFF.

As concerns this clone: Other DNA sequences in the same sample also yield this CDR3. This chain uses TRBV29-1 with TRBJ1-2, with no clear D. The germline gives CDR1 SQVTM, CDR2 ANQGSEA. Trimming left V 1 base short and J 0 bases short, with 3 bases between. The CDR3 has 12 residues. The CDR3 region has the DNA TGCAGCGTTGAAGCCTCTAACTATGGCTACACCTTC. Its protein is CSVEASNYGYTF.

The chain employs TRBV7-9 and TRBJ1-1; D ambiguous. The CDR3 runs to 13 residues. Germline V gives CDR1 SEHNR, CDR2 FQNEAQ (reference sequence). V was trimmed by 5 bases and J by 0 bases, leaving 7 bases between them. DNA of the CDR3: TGTGCCAGCAGCCACGGGATGAACACTGAAGCTTTCTTT. This translates into CASSHGMNTEAFF.

The CDR3 DNA follows: TGTGCCAGCAGTGAACAAGGCTCCCAGGGGGAGACCCAGTACTTC. This gives the protein CASSEQGSQGETQYF. The rearrangement joins TRBV25-1 to TRBJ2-5; D may be TRBD1 (6 bases). CDR3 length equals 15 residues. Germline V gives CDR1 MGHDK, CDR2 SYGVNS. The V end lost 2 bases, the J end lost 5 bases, and 15 bases lay between the germline ends.

The rearrangement links TRBV6-6 to TRBJ2-3, with 7 bases fitting TRBD1. The CDR3 spans 15 residues. Trimming took 5 bases from V and 4 from J; bases not matched to a gene: 9. The V gene's germline CDR1 is MNHNY and CDR2 SVGAGI (reference sequence). The CDR3 loop reads CASSQPDREADTQYF. In nucleotides, the CDR3 is TGTGCCAGCAGTCAGCCCGACAGGGAAGCAGATACGCAGTATTTT.

The chain joins TRBV5-4 to TRBJ2-2; possible D gene TRBD2, 5 bases. V was clipped by 3 bases and J by 6 bases, with 15 bases between them. The CDR3 length is 15 residues. Germline V CDR1 and CDR2: SGHNT, YYREEE (reference sequence). CDR3 amino acids: CASSSLSGGAGELFF. As DNA, the CDR3 is TGTGCCAGCAGCTCCCTAAGCGGTGGAGCCGGGGAGCTGTTTTTT.

V is TRBV6-5 and J is TRBJ1-1, with D perhaps TRBD1 (6 bases). CDR1 MNHEY and CDR2 SVGAGI come from the germline V gene. The length of the CDR3 is 14 residues. Between the trimmed V and J ends, which lost 4 bases and 6 bases, there was a span of 15 bases. CDR3: CASSLGGRFAEAFF. CDR3 coding DNA: TGTGCCAGCAGTTTAGGGGGTCGGTTTGCTGAAGCTTTCTTT.

V and J are TRBV7-8 and TRBJ1-3, with D perhaps matching TRBD1 (5 bases). The CDR3 totals 14 residues. V dropped 5 bases and J dropped 4 bases, with 12 bases sitting between them. Germline V CDR1 and CDR2: SGHVS, FQNEAQ. The CDR3 nucleotides are TGTGCCAGCAGCGCGGTGGGGCTGGGAAACACCATATATTTT. Translation gives CASSAVGLGNTIYF.

The chain is built from TRBV5-6 and TRBJ2-7; D is unclear. The V end lost 3 bases, the J end lost 6 bases, and 13 bases lay between the germline ends. In germline, CDR1 is SGHDT, CDR2 YYEEEE. The CDR3 is made up of 13 amino acids. The CDR3 DNA reads TGTGCCAGCAGCTGGGGAACCCCGGGCGAGCAGTACTTC. Residues: CASSWGTPGEQYF.

Note on this clone: The sample has other DNA sequences that encode this CDR3 too. The chain carries TRBV27 and TRBJ2-7, with D uncertain. CDR3 size: 12 residues. The germline V gene encodes CDR1 MNHEY and CDR2 SMNVEV (reference sequence). V was shortened by 3 bases and J by 6 bases, with 9 bases between the two germline ends. This CDR3 is CASSFIEGEQYF. The CDR3 DNA reads as TGTGCCAGCAGTTTCATTGAAGGCGAGCAGTACTTC.

J is TRBJ2-2 and V is TRBV5-8, with unresolved D. The CDR3 spans 15 residues. V was clipped by 2 bases and J by 0 bases, with 8 bases between them. CDR1 and CDR2 from the germline V gene are SGHTS and YDEGEE. The CDR3 nucleotides are TGTGCCAGCAGCTTATGGGAACCGAACACCGGGGAGCTGTTTTTT. It specifies CASSLWEPNTGELFF.

Points on this clone: This CDR3 is also generated by other DNA sequences in the sample. V is TRBV6-6 and J is TRBJ1-1, with TRBD1 matching 10 bases. The germline gives CDR1 MNHNY, CDR2 SVGAGI (reference sequence). V lost 5 bases, J lost 0 bases, and 3 bases stayed unmatched. This CDR3 comprises 15 residues. Here the CDR3 reads CASSSGTGVNTEAFF. CDR3 coding DNA: TGTGCCAGCAGTAGCGGGACAGGGGTGAACACTGAAGCTTTCTTT.

This clone appeared once. Its ends do not fully match the called genes, so a read error is possible. The chain is built from TRBV10-3 and TRBJ2-1, with a possible D match to TRBD1 (5 bases). The CDR3 length is 10 residues. The germline CDR1 and CDR2 sequences are ENHRY and SYGVKD. The CDR3 DNA reads TGTGCCATCAGGGGGCCTTCGATGGTCTTC. Its translation is CAIRGPSMVF.

The chain employs TRBV7-2 and TRBJ1-1; D might be TRBD1 (6 bases). V lost 1 base, J lost 5 bases, and 14 bases lay in between. The CDR3 runs 15 residues. CDR1 is SGHTA and CDR2 is FQGNSA in the germline V gene. Written as DNA, the CDR3 is TGTGCCAGCAGCTTAGATTGGGGGCGGTGGACTGAAGCTTTCTTT. Protein product: CASSLDWGRWTEAFF.

This chain joins TRBV25-1 and TRBJ1-1; 7 nucleotides match TRBD1. The CDR3 length is 14 residues. Germline loops: CDR1 MGHDK, CDR2 SYGVNS. Trimming cost V 6 bases and J 1 base; bases outside gene matches: 5. Here the CDR3 reads CASSLGQANTEAFF. The DNA for the CDR3 is TGTGCCAGCAGCTTAGGACAGGCGAACACTGAAGCTTTCTTT.

The gene calls are TRBV5-1 and TRBJ2-7, with TRBD2 matching 13 bases. The CDR3 length is 16 residues. Per germline, CDR1 SGHRS and CDR2 YFSETQ. J was trimmed by 4 bases and V by 1 base; bases with no gene match: 5. This chain's CDR3 is CASSLKPGLAGYEQYF. CDR3 in DNA: TGCGCCAGCAGCTTGAAACCGGGACTAGCGGGGTACGAGCAGTACTTC.

The chain has TRBV10-2 and TRBJ2-1; TRBD1 is a possible D gene (5 bases). V was pared by 2 bases and J by 8 bases, with 10 bases between. The germline V gene encodes CDR1 WSHSY and CDR2 SAAADI. The CDR3 is made up of 13 amino acids. The CDR3: CASSEAGQDEQFF. DNA of the CDR3: TGCGCCAGCAGTGAGGCAGGGCAAGATGAGCAGTTCTTC.

V usage is TRBV2 and J usage is TRBJ1-1; 8 bases fit TRBD1. Germline lookup yields CDR1 SNHLY and CDR2 FYNNEI. V gave up 0 bases and J gave up 0 bases; unmatched junction bases: 0. CDR3 size: 15 residues. Written as DNA, the CDR3 is TGTGCCAGCAGTGAAGCGACAGGGGTGAACACTGAAGCTTTCTTT. Amino acid sequence: CASSEATGVNTEAFF.

The V and J genes are TRBV15 and TRBJ2-6; 7 bases agree with TRBD1. The CDR3 has 14 residues. J was trimmed by 2 bases and V by 8 bases; bases with no gene match: 3. Germline loops: CDR1 LNHNV, CDR2 YYDKDF (reference sequence). DNA of the CDR3: TGTGCCACCGTCGACAGGGCTGGGGCCAACGTCCTGACTTTC. Its protein is CATVDRAGANVLTF. The whole variable domain, remainder taken from reference TRBV15 and TRBJ2-6, is DAMVIQNPRYQVTQFGKPVTLSCSQTLNHNVMYWYQQKSSQAPKLLFHYYDKDFNNEADTPDNFQSRRPNTSFCFLDIRSPGLGDTAMYLCATVDRAGANVLTFGAGSRLTVL.

J is TRBJ2-1 and V is TRBV27; either TRBD1 or TRBD2 may supply D (5 bases each). CDR3 length: 14 residues. From germline, CDR1 is MNHEY and CDR2 SMNVEV (reference sequence). The V end was cut by 5 bases, the J end by 3 bases, with 11 bases between. The CDR3 spells CASSLRDGYNEQFF. CDR3 bases: TGTGCCAGCAGTCTCCGGGACGGCTACAATGAGCAGTTCTTC.

The chain combines TRBV6-5 with TRBJ1-1; 7 bases fit TRBD1. There are 13 residues in the CDR3. Germline-derived CDR1 and CDR2 are MNHEY and SVGAGI. The J segment lost 5 bases and the V segment lost 4 bases, leaving 4 bases of the junction unmatched. For the CDR3, the DNA is TGTGCCAGCAGTTTCCAGGGGGGGACTGAAGCTTTCTTT. Its protein product is CASSFQGGTEAFF.

The rearrangement links TRBV5-4 to TRBJ2-7; 8 bases are shared with TRBD2. V lost 4 bases, J lost 3 bases, and 9 bases stayed unmatched. This CDR3 is 15 amino acids long. In germline, CDR1 is SGHNT, CDR2 YYREEE (reference sequence). DNA for the CDR3: TGTGCCAGCAGCGGGCCCTCAGCGGGAGACTACGAGCAGTACTTC. Translating it yields CASSGPSAGDYEQYF. Complete variable domain (other parts from reference TRBV5-4 and TRBJ2-7): ETGVTQSPTHLIKTRGQQVTLRCSSQSGHNTVSWYQQALGQGPQFIFQYYREEENGRGNFPPRFSGLQFPNYSSELNVNALELDDSALYLCASSGPSAGDYEQYFGPGTRLTVT.